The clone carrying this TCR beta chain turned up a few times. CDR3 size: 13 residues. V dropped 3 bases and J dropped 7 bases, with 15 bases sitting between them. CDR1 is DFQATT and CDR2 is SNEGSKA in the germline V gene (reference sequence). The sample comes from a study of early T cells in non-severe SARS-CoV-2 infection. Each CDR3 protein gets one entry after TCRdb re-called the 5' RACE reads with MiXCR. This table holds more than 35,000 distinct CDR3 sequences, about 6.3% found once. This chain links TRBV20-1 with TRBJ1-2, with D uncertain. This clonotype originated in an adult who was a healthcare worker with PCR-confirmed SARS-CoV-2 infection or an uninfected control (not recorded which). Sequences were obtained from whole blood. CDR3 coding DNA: TGCAGTGCTAGGCCGCCGGGCCATATTGGCTACACCTTC. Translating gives CSARPPGHIGYTF.